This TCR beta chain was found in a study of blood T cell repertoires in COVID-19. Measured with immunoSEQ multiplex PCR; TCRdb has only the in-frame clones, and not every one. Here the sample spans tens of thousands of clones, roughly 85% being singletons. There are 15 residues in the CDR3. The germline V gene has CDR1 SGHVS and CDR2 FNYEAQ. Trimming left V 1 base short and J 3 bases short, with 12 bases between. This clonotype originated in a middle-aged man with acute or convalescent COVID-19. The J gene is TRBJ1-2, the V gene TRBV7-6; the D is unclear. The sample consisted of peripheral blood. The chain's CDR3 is CASSLGAGGDYGYTF. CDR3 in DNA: TGTGCCAGCAGCTTAGGGGCGGGCGGAGACTATGGCTACACCTTC. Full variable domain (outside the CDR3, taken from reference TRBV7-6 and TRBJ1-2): GAGVSQSPRYKVTKRGQDVALRCDPISGHVSLYWYRQALGQGPEFLTYFNYEAQQDKSGLPNDRFSAERPEGSISTLTIQRTEQRDSAMYRCASSLGAGGDYGYTFGSGTRLTVV.